The clone carrying this TCR beta chain has a single count. This specimen comes from a study of cytomegalovirus exposure and HLA in healthy donors. Germline CDR1 reads MGHDK; CDR2 reads SYGVNS. The CDR3 covers 14 residues. Trimming removed 4 bases at V and 0 bases at J, with 9 bases between. PCR employed 60 Vbeta and 13 Jbeta primers. Using immunoSEQ multiplex PCR, the repertoire was profiled, and TCRdb retains in-frame clones only, with some absent. Among 100,000 to 120,000 clones listed, around 70% were seen once. This TCR was recovered from a man aged 25-45 years in good health and CMV-seronegative. Sequencing input: PBMCs. The rearrangement uses TRBV25-1 and TRBJ1-1; D gene unclear. The CDR3 DNA follows: TGTGCCAGCAGTGTTGACACCGTGAACACTGAAGCTTTCTTT. Its protein product is CASSVDTVNTEAFF.